This T cell receptor (beta chain) was captured by sequencing in a study of blood T cell repertoires in COVID-19. For the study at large: The United States, Italy and Spain were the sources of the acute and convalescent COVID-19 samples.

Sequenced by immunoSEQ multiplex PCR; TCRdb stores in-frame clones only, minus some. The sample includes 250,000 or so clones, more than 75% of them seen just once. V lost 5 bases to trimming and J lost 4 bases; unmatched junction nucleotides: 4. The CDR3 loop spans 15 amino acids. Germline values: CDR1 SGHTA, CDR2 FQGTGA. The sequence derives from a woman in her forties who had recovered from COVID-19. The sample was peripheral blood. The V and J genes are TRBV7-3 and TRBJ2-5; TRBD2 matches at 13 bases. The CDR3 DNA follows: TGTGCCAGCAGCCGGACTAGCGGGAGTGGAGAGACCCAGTACTTC. Its protein product is CASSRTSGSGETQYF.